The entry below gives a single T cell receptor beta chain sequence along with its context. Its specificity is unknown. These data come from a study of T cell responses to AZD1222 COVID-19 vaccine. Notes on the study in general: Just 6 or 7 AZD1222 recipients were seropositive at baseline.

Generated by immunoSEQ multiplex PCR, the TCRdb table keeps only in-frame clones and is missing some. There are 130,000 to 150,000 clones in the sample; approximately 90% occur only once, and less than 15% lies in the top ten. CDR1 and CDR2 (germline): SGHTA, FQGNSA. CDR3 size: 14 residues. With 2 bases removed from V and 8 bases from J, the gap between germline ends came to 10 bases. This chain connects TRBV7-2 to TRBJ1-6, with D unresolved. This receptor was taken from an adult in good health. Sequences were derived from peripheral blood, sampled on day 0 of AZD1222 vaccination. DNA for the CDR3: TGTGCCAGCAGCTTACGGTTTAAGGATTCACCCCTCCACTTT. Translation gives CASSLRFKDSPLHF.